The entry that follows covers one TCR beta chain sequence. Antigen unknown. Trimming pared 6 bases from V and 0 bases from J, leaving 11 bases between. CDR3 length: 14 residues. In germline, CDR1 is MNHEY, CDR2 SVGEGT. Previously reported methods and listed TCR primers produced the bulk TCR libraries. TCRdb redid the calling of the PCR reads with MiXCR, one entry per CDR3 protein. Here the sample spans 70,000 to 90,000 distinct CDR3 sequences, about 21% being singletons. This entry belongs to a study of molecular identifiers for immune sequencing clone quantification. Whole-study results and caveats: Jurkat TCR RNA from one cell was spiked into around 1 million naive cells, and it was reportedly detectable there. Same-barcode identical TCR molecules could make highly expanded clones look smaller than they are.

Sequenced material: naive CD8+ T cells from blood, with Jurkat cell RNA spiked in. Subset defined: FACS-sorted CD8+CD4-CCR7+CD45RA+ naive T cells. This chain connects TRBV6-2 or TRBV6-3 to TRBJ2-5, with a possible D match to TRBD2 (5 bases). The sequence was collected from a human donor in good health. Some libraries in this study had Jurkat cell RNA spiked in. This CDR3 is CASSHVGDQETQYF. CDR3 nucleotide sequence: TGTGCCAGCAGCCACGTCGGGGACCAAGAGACCCAGTACTTC.